This entry features one T cell receptor beta chain sequence. The sample is drawn from a study of blood T cell repertoires in COVID-19. The CDR3 spans 15 residues. V lost 11 bases, J lost 7 bases, and 19 bases stayed unmatched. Germline values: CDR1 KGHDR, CDR2 SFDVKD. The assay was immunoSEQ multiplex PCR, and TCRdb's table has in-frame clones only and misses some. The sample shows approximately 96,000 clones, about 95% of them seen only once. V and J are TRBV24-1 and TRBJ2-7, with 7 positions matching TRBD1. The sequencing input was peripheral blood. This TCR was sampled from a human donor with active COVID-19. The donor label of this sample is uncertain. The CDR3 sequence is CAIRRSGGRSQEQYF. In DNA, the CDR3 is TGTGCCATTCGACGTTCAGGGGGAAGAAGTCAAGAGCAGTACTTC.